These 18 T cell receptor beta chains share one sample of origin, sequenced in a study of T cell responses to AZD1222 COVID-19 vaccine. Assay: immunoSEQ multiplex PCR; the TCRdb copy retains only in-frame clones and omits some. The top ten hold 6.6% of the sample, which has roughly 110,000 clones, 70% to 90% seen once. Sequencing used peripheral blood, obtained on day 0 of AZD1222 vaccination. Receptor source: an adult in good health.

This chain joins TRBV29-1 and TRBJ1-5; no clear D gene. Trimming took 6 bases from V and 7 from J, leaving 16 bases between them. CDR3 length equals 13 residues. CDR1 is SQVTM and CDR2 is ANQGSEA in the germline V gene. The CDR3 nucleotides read TGCAGCGTAGGAGCGGGAATCCAGCAGCCCCAGCATTTT. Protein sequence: CSVGAGIQQPQHF.

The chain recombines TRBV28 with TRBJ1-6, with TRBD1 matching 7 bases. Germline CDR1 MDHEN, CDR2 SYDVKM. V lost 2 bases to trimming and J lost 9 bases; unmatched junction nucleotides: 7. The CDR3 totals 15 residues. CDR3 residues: CASSLRGLNGSPLHF. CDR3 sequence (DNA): TGTGCCAGCAGTTTAAGGGGGCTGAACGGTTCACCCCTCCACTTT.

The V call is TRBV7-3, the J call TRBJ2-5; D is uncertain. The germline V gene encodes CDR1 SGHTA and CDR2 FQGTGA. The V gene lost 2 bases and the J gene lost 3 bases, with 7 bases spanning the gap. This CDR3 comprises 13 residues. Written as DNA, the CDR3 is TGTGCCAGCAGCTTAGTCAGCGAAGAGACCCAGTACTTC. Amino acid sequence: CASSLVSEETQYF.

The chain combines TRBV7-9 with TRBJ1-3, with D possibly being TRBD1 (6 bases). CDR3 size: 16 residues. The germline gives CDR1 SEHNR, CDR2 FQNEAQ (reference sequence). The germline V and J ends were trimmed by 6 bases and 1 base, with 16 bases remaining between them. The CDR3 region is CASRSPGGGSGNTIYF. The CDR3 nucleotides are TGTGCCAGCAGGTCACCTGGAGGGGGTTCTGGAAACACCATATATTTT.

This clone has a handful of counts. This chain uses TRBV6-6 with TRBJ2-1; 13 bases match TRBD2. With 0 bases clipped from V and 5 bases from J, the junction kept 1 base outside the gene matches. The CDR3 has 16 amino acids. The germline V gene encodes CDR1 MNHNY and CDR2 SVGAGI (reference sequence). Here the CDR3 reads CASSYSLAGGDNEQFF. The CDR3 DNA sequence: TGTGCCAGCAGTTACTCACTAGCGGGAGGGGACAATGAGCAGTTCTTC.

CDR3 in DNA: TGTGCCAGCAGCTTAGCGGTGGGTGGGACCACCTATGGCTACACCTTC. Its translation is CASSLAVGGTTYGYTF. The genes are TRBV7-6 and TRBJ1-2, with D perhaps matching TRBD1 (5 bases). V lost 0 bases and J lost 4, with 15 bases in between. The CDR3 runs to 16 residues. Germline CDR1 SGHVS, CDR2 FNYEAQ.

The CDR3 protein is CAWSGKGLAGIGQYF. CDR3 nucleotides: TGTGCCTGGAGTGGAAAAGGACTAGCGGGAATCGGGCAGTACTTC. This chain joins TRBV30 and TRBJ2-7, with TRBD2 matching 12 bases. CDR3 length: 15 residues. V gave up 1 base and J gave up 9 bases; unmatched junction bases: 10. Germline V CDR1 and CDR2: GTSNPN, SVGIG (reference sequence).

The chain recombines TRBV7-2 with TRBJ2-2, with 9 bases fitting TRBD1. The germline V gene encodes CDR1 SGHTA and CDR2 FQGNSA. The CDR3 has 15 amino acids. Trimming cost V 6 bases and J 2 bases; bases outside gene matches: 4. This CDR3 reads CASRWGQGNTGELFF. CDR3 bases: TGTGCCAGCAGATGGGGACAGGGAAACACCGGGGAGCTGTTTTTT.

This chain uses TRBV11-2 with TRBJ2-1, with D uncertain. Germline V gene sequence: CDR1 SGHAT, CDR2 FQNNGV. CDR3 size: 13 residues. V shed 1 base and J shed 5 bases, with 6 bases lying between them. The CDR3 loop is CASSLVAHNEQFF. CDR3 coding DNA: TGTGCCAGCAGCTTAGTGGCCCACAATGAGCAGTTCTTC.

The CDR3 bases are TGTGCCAGTACCCGGGACAGGGGGAGCACTGAAGCTTTCTTT. Translating it yields CASTRDRGSTEAFF. This sequence joins TRBV19 and TRBJ1-1; TRBD1 aligns across 11 bases. The CDR3 has 14 amino acids. V shed 7 bases, J shed 4 bases, and the junction held 5 bases outside the gene matches. CDR1 is LNHDA and CDR2 is SQIVND in the germline V gene (reference sequence).

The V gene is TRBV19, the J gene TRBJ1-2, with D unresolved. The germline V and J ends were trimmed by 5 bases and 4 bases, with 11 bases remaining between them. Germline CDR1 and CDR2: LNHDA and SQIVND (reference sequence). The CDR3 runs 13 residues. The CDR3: CASSPLGSYGYTF. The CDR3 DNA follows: TGTGCCAGTAGTCCCCTCGGGAGCTATGGCTACACCTTC.

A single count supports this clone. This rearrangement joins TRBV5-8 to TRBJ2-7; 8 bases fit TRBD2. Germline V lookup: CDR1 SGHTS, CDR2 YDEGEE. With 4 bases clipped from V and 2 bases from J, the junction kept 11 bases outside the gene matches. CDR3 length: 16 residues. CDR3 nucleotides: TGTGCCAGCAGCCCTGATCAGCTAGCGGGTACCTACGAGCAGTACTTC. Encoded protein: CASSPDQLAGTYEQYF.

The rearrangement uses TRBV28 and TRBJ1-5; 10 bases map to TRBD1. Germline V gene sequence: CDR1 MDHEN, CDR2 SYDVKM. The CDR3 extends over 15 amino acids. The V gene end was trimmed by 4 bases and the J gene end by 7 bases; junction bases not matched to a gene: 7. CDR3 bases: TGTGCCAGCAGTTCAGGACAGGGGGGGTACCAGCCCCAGCATTTT. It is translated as CASSSGQGGYQPQHF.

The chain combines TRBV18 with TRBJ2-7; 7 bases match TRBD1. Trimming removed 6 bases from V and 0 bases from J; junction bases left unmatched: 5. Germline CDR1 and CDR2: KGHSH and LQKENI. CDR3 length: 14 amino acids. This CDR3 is CASSLRDSSYEQYF. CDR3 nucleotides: TGTGCCAGCTCCCTCCGGGACAGCTCCTACGAGCAGTACTTC.

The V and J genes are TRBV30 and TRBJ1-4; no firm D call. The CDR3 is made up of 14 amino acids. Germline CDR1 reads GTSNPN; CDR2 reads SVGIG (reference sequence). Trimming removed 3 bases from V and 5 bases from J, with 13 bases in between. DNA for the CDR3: TGTGCCTGGAGCCCCGCGGCAGAAAATGAAAAACTGTTTTTT. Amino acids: CAWSPAAENEKLFF.

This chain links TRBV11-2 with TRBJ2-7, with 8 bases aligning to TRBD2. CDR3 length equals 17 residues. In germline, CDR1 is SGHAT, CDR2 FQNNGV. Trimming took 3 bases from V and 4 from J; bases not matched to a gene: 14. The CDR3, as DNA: TGTGCCAGCAGCTTGAGGGGTGGAGCGGGAGTGGTATACGAGCAGTACTTC. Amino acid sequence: CASSLRGGAGVVYEQYF.

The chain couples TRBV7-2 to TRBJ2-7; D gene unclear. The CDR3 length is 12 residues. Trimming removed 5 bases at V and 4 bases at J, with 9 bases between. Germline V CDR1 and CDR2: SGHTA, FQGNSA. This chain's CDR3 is CASSQPGYEQYF. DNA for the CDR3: TGTGCCAGCAGCCAACCCGGGTACGAGCAGTACTTC. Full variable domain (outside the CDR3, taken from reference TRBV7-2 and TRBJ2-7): GAGVSQSPSNKVTEKGKDVELRCDPISGHTALYWYRQSLGQGLEFLIYFQGNSAPDKSGLPSDRFSAERTGGSVSTLTIQRTQQEDSAVYLCASSQPGYEQYFGPGTRLTVT.

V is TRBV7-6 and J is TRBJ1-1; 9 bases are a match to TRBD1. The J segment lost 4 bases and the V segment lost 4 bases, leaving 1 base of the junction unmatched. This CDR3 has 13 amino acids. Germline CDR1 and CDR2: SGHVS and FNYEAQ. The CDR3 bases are TGTGCCAGCAGCTCACAGGGGGCCACTGAAGCTTTCTTT. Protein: CASSSQGATEAFF.